This is a list of T cell receptor beta chains from one sample in a study of cytomegalovirus exposure and HLA in healthy donors. The data were produced by immunoSEQ multiplex PCR, yet TCRdb's version contains in-frame clones alone and is incomplete. The sample holds about 72,000 clones, roughly 92% seen once. The sample taken for sequencing was PBMCs. The source is a woman younger than 35 in good health and CMV-seronegative. The CDR3 runs from the conserved cysteine through the conserved F or W. Each record gives: D gene, J gene, V gene, CDR3 protein. A D gene is named only where the DNA matches it firmly.

>TRBD1|TRBJ2-5|TRBV28
CASSTGQGVRETQYF
>TRBD1|TRBJ2-7|TRBV9
CASSSRAGQGYYEQYF
>.|TRBJ1-5|TRBV6-6
CASSSPTTYQPQHF
>TRBD1|TRBJ1-4|TRBV7-9
CASSPQGSNEKLFF
>.|TRBJ1-2|TRBV28
CATKLNYGYTF
>TRBD1|TRBJ1-6|TRBV6-6
CASSPTGGENSPLHF
>TRBD1|TRBJ1-1|TRBV29-1
CSVYRSDRGGLSEAFF
>.|TRBJ1-6|TRBV7-9
CASSLERPSSYNSPLHF
>TRBD1|TRBJ2-3|TRBV2
CASNSGQGYADTQYF
>.|TRBJ2-2|TRBV25-1
CASSGLVAGELFF
>.|TRBJ2-5|TRBV6-6
CASSYSGQRGETQYF
>TRBD1|TRBJ1-2|TRBV29-1
CSVGQGANYGYTF
>.|TRBJ2-5|TRBV10-3
CAISPSTGVETQYF
>.|TRBJ1-1|TRBV7-9
CASSPQGNTEAFF
>.|TRBJ1-6|TRBV2
CASVQENSPLHF
>TRBD1|TRBJ2-7|TRBV27
CASSSFFSGQDSFEQYF
>.|TRBJ1-1|TRBV27
CASRRTESYTEAFF
>TRBD1|TRBJ1-5|TRBV4-2
CASSQSGTGDQPQHF
>.|TRBJ1-2|TRBV5-4
CASRLDSNYGYTF
>.|TRBJ1-1|TRBV13
CASSPRTAENTEAFF
>.|TRBJ2-2|TRBV7-2
CASSLGQITGELFF
>TRBD1|TRBJ2-2|TRBV9
CASREDRTNTGELFF
>.|TRBJ1-1|TRBV9
CASSSQTDNTEAFF
>.|TRBJ1-1|TRBV19
CATRGATEAFF
>.|TRBJ1-3|TRBV5-8
CASSFEPNTIYF
>TRBD1|TRBJ1-2|TRBV10-3
CAISWDRGTYGYTF
>.|TRBJ1-2|TRBV18
CASSPRPQGVNYGYTF
>TRBD1|TRBJ2-1|TRBV10-1
CASSGRGGVLGRQFF
>.|TRBJ2-3|TRBV28
CASSLRGQFTDTQYF
>TRBD2|TRBJ2-5|TRBV28
CASSLWMGTSGGLNQETQYF
>.|TRBJ2-7|TRBV28
CASSGHHYEQYF
>TRBD1|TRBJ1-1|TRBV19
CASTEDRGPEAFF
>TRBD1|TRBJ1-2|TRBV7-3
CASSSQGYGYTF
>TRBD1|TRBJ1-5|TRBV19
CASSSGTGRQPQHF
>.|TRBJ1-4|TRBV5-4
CASSLGRQGLRAEKLFF
>.|TRBJ2-7|TRBV5-1
CASSLEGGYEQYF
>.|TRBJ2-7|TRBV28
CASSLRYEQYF
>.|TRBJ2-2|TRBV28
CASSDRLTGELFF
>TRBD1|TRBJ2-7|TRBV6-6
CASSAVTGQIYEQYF
>TRBD2|TRBJ2-3|TRBV5-1
CASSLRTSGGADTQYF
>TRBD1|TRBJ1-2|TRBV14
CASSQSVRGQGPYGYTF
>TRBD2|TRBJ2-1|TRBV7-2
CASSLRSAAERGLYNEQFF
>TRBD2|TRBJ2-3|TRBV9
CASSKRTSGGLFNTDTQYF
>.|TRBJ2-7|TRBV15
CATRAYRGLSEQYF
>.|TRBJ2-7|TRBV7-2
CASSFSGPFNEQYF
>.|TRBJ2-5|TRBV7-2
CASRKSSAGARGETQYF
>.|TRBJ2-7|TRBV5-4
CASSLYYEQYF
>.|TRBJ1-2|TRBV7-6
CASSLGQTANYGYTF
>.|TRBJ1-6|TRBV27
CASSLRGSYNSPLHF
>.|TRBJ1-2|TRBV6-6
CASSYRQGNYGYTF
>.|TRBJ2-2|TRBV7-2
CASGNTGYTGELFF
>TRBD2|TRBJ2-1|TRBV19
CASSLPPGLAGARMGNEQFF
>TRBD1|TRBJ1-1|TRBV7-2
CASSQSTGMNTEAFF